A selection of T cell receptor beta chains follows, all from one sample in a study of immune characterization of retroperitoneal liposarcoma. One entry per CDR3 protein results from TCRdb running MiXCR on the PCR reads. The data show more than 9,000 distinct CDR3 sequences, about 30% seen once. Sequenced: tumor tissue. All receptors derive from a male donor with retroperitoneal liposarcoma. CDR3s include the opening cysteine and the closing phenylalanine or tryptophan. D genes are given only for firm matches. The size field is filled for only some rows; it gives once, few, many or a size class.

j_gene: TRBJ2-7; abundance: .; d_gene: .; v_gene: TRBV2; CDR3nt: TGTGCCAGCAGACCCGATCGAATACAGCCTCTGAGCTCCTACGAGCAGTACTTC; CDR3aa: CASRPDRIQPLSSYEQYF
j_gene: TRBJ2-5; abundance: .; d_gene: .; v_gene: TRBV12-3/TRBV12-4; CDR3nt: TGTGCCAGCAGTTTCCTACTAGACGGTGAGACCCAGTACTTC; CDR3aa: CASSFLLDGETQYF
j_gene: TRBJ2-7; abundance: few; d_gene: TRBD2; v_gene: TRBV6-1; CDR3nt: TGTGCCAGCAGTGAATTGGTGGGAGGGCCCGGGTACGAGCAGTACTTC; CDR3aa: CASSELVGGPGYEQYF
j_gene: TRBJ2-7; abundance: .; d_gene: TRBD1; v_gene: TRBV6-8; CDR3nt: TGTGCCAGCAAGGGGATCAGGGGGCTTTACAATGAGCAGTACTTC; CDR3aa: CASKGIRGLYNEQYF
j_gene: TRBJ2-7; abundance: large; d_gene: .; v_gene: TRBV7-2; CDR3nt: TGTGCCAGCAGCTTAGGGGCCCCAGGGGGGGGCTACGAGCAGTACTTC; CDR3aa: CASSLGAPGGGYEQYF
j_gene: TRBJ2-3; abundance: few; d_gene: TRBD2; v_gene: TRBV11-3; CDR3nt: TGTGCCAGCAGCTTAGGGACTAGCGGGAGTTCAGATACGCAGTATTTT; CDR3aa: CASSLGTSGSSDTQYF
j_gene: TRBJ2-1; abundance: .; d_gene: .; v_gene: TRBV7-2; CDR3nt: TGTGCCAGCAGCTTAGTTCGGGGTGGGCGCCGACCCCCCTACAATGAGCAGTTCTTC; CDR3aa: CASSLVRGGRRPPYNEQFF
j_gene: TRBJ2-3; abundance: large; d_gene: TRBD1; v_gene: TRBV6-1; CDR3nt: TGTGCCAGCAGAAACCCGGGACAGGGGCCCTCAGATACGCAGTATTTT; CDR3aa: CASRNPGQGPSDTQYF
j_gene: TRBJ1-5; abundance: few; d_gene: TRBD1; v_gene: TRBV7-8; CDR3nt: TGTGCCAGCAGCTCTAATCAGGGGGAGGTGAATCAGCCCCAGCATTTT; CDR3aa: CASSSNQGEVNQPQHF
j_gene: TRBJ2-1; abundance: .; d_gene: TRBD2; v_gene: TRBV7-2; CDR3nt: TGTGCCAGCAGCTCCCGAACCGGGACTAGCGGGAACAATGAGCAGTTCTTC; CDR3aa: CASSSRTGTSGNNEQFF
j_gene: TRBJ1-2; abundance: many; d_gene: .; v_gene: TRBV6-1; CDR3nt: TGTGCCAGCGCTGACCGCACAGGGATTTCTAACTATGGCTACACCTTC; CDR3aa: CASADRTGISNYGYTF
j_gene: TRBJ2-1; abundance: .; d_gene: TRBD1; v_gene: TRBV10-3; CDR3nt: TGTGCCATCAGTGACAGTTCAGGAGGACAGGGGGCACCTAGCTCCTACGAGCAGTTCTTC; CDR3aa: CAISDSSGGQGAPSSYEQFF
j_gene: TRBJ2-1; abundance: few; d_gene: .; v_gene: TRBV4-3; CDR3nt: TGCGCCAGCAGCCAAGATGCACCCGCATACAATGAGCAGTTCTTC; CDR3aa: CASSQDAPAYNEQFF
j_gene: TRBJ2-1; abundance: many; d_gene: TRBD2; v_gene: TRBV6-6; CDR3nt: TGTGCCAGCAGTTACTCGGCGGGAGGGTTGGATGAGCAGTTCTTC; CDR3aa: CASSYSAGGLDEQFF
j_gene: TRBJ1-1; abundance: medium-sized; d_gene: .; v_gene: TRBV7-2; CDR3nt: TGTGCCAGCAGCCTTCCGAGGGATTCCTTGGACACTGAAGCTTTCTTT; CDR3aa: CASSLPRDSLDTEAFF
j_gene: TRBJ2-4; abundance: .; d_gene: .; v_gene: TRBV3-1; CDR3nt: TGTGCCAGCAGCCAAGATGGGGGGTCGATTGGAAACATTCAGTACTTC; CDR3aa: CASSQDGGSIGNIQYF
j_gene: TRBJ2-2; abundance: many; d_gene: .; v_gene: TRBV6-1; CDR3nt: TGTGCCAGCAGCCGTAGCGGAGGGGCGAACACCGGGGAGCTGTTTTTT; CDR3aa: CASSRSGGANTGELFF
j_gene: TRBJ2-2; abundance: .; d_gene: .; v_gene: TRBV6-1; CDR3nt: TGTGCCAGCATACCAAGGGGGGAGCCGGGCACCGGGGAGCTGTTTTTT; CDR3aa: CASIPRGEPGTGELFF
j_gene: TRBJ2-1; abundance: .; d_gene: TRBD1; v_gene: TRBV6-1; CDR3nt: TGTGCCAGCAGTGAATACGGGACAGGGGCCAGAGAGCAGTTCTTC; CDR3aa: CASSEYGTGAREQFF
j_gene: TRBJ2-7; abundance: once; d_gene: TRBD2; v_gene: TRBV7-2; CDR3nt: TGTGCCAGCAGCAGAAGGGCGGGCCCCGGGGGGGAGCAGTACTTC; CDR3aa: CASSRRAGPGGEQYF
j_gene: TRBJ2-7; abundance: medium-sized; d_gene: TRBD2; v_gene: TRBV7-6; CDR3nt: TGTGCCAGCAGCTCTTTAGCGGGGGTATACAATGAGCAGTACTTC; CDR3aa: CASSSLAGVYNEQYF
j_gene: TRBJ2-3; abundance: medium-sized; d_gene: .; v_gene: TRBV7-2; CDR3nt: TGTGCCAGCAGCCCCATGGTGGGAGATACGCAGTATTTT; CDR3aa: CASSPMVGDTQYF
j_gene: TRBJ2-1; abundance: few; d_gene: TRBD2; v_gene: TRBV11-3; CDR3nt: TGTGCCAGCAGCCGAGGGACTAGCTGGACCCAGTTCTTC; CDR3aa: CASSRGTSWTQFF
j_gene: TRBJ1-5; abundance: medium-sized; d_gene: .; v_gene: TRBV7-2; CDR3nt: TGTGCCAGCAGCCCGTGGGGGGGCGCAAATCAGCCCCAGCATTTT; CDR3aa: CASSPWGGANQPQHF
j_gene: TRBJ1-5; abundance: few; d_gene: TRBD1; v_gene: TRBV6-1; CDR3nt: TGTGCCAGCGGGACAGGGGGCTCTCAGCCCCAGCATTTT; CDR3aa: CASGTGGSQPQHF
j_gene: TRBJ1-3; abundance: .; d_gene: .; v_gene: TRBV11-3; CDR3nt: TGTGCCAGCAGCTTATTGGAAGGAAACACCATATATTTT; CDR3aa: CASSLLEGNTIYF
j_gene: TRBJ2-1; abundance: few; d_gene: .; v_gene: TRBV6-2/TRBV6-3; CDR3nt: TGTGCCAGCAGTTACCTGAACTACGAGCAGTTCTTC; CDR3aa: CASSYLNYEQFF
j_gene: TRBJ2-1; abundance: medium-sized; d_gene: .; v_gene: TRBV6-5; CDR3nt: TGTGCCAGCAGTTACACGCATAGGCTCGTCCCAGGGCTCAATGAGCAGTTCTTC; CDR3aa: CASSYTHRLVPGLNEQFF
j_gene: TRBJ2-7; abundance: .; d_gene: .; v_gene: TRBV7-2; CDR3nt: TGTGCCAGCAGGACCGATTGGGGGGCCGACGAGCAGTACTTC; CDR3aa: CASRTDWGADEQYF
j_gene: TRBJ2-1; abundance: medium-sized; d_gene: .; v_gene: TRBV6-1; CDR3nt: TGTGCCAGCAGTGAAGGTGGGACCCTGGAGACCCAGTTCTTC; CDR3aa: CASSEGGTLETQFF
j_gene: TRBJ2-7; abundance: many; d_gene: .; v_gene: TRBV7-2; CDR3nt: TGTGCCAGCAGCCGTGATCAGGCGTACTACGAGCAGTACTTC; CDR3aa: CASSRDQAYYEQYF
j_gene: TRBJ1-2; abundance: many; d_gene: .; v_gene: TRBV11-1; CDR3nt: TGTGCCACCGACCCCGCCGGGGGCTATGGCTACACCTTC; CDR3aa: CATDPAGGYGYTF
j_gene: TRBJ2-7; abundance: medium-sized; d_gene: TRBD2; v_gene: TRBV6-1; CDR3nt: TGTGCCAGCAGTAGACTAGCGGGGAACAATGAGCAGTACTTC; CDR3aa: CASSRLAGNNEQYF
j_gene: TRBJ2-2; abundance: many; d_gene: TRBD2; v_gene: TRBV6-1; CDR3nt: TGTGCCAGCAGTCCCATCGGACTAGCGGGAGGAGGCGGGGAGCTGTTTTTT; CDR3aa: CASSPIGLAGGGGELFF
j_gene: TRBJ2-6; abundance: few; d_gene: .; v_gene: TRBV6-4; CDR3nt: TGTGCCAGCAGCAACAGGTTTGGGGCCAACGTCCTGACTTTC; CDR3aa: CASSNRFGANVLTF